This T cell receptor (beta chain) originates from a study of blood T cell repertoires in COVID-19. Original processing notes: Amplified reference gene primers provided the basis for estimating nucleated cell counts. Sequencing used immunoSEQ multiplex PCR; TCRdb keeps in-frame clones, though not all of them. Clonal size and the V and J genes are those of that table, whereas D and trimming came from the DNA. The sample lists 98,000 or so clones, around 87% occurring once. The sequenced sample consisted of peripheral blood. The clonotype originates from a man aged 50 to 59 with acute or convalescent COVID-19.

The CDR3 sequence is CASSDSGLRTGELFF. The DNA of the CDR3 is TGTGCCAGCAGCGACTCGGGACTGCGCACCGGGGAGCTGTTTTTT. The chain has TRBV9 and TRBJ2-2; the D gene is possibly TRBD2 (6 bases). Trimming removed 3 bases from V and 4 bases from J, with 13 bases in between. This CDR3 has 15 amino acids. Germline V gene sequence: CDR1 SGDLS, CDR2 YYNGEE. Looking up the rest from reference TRBV9 and TRBJ2-2 gives the full variable domain: DSGVTQTPKHLITATGQRVTLRCSPRSGDLSVYWYQQSLDQGLQFLIQYYNGEERAKGNILERFSAQQFPDLHSELNLSSLELGDSALYFCASSDSGLRTGELFFGEGSRLTVL.